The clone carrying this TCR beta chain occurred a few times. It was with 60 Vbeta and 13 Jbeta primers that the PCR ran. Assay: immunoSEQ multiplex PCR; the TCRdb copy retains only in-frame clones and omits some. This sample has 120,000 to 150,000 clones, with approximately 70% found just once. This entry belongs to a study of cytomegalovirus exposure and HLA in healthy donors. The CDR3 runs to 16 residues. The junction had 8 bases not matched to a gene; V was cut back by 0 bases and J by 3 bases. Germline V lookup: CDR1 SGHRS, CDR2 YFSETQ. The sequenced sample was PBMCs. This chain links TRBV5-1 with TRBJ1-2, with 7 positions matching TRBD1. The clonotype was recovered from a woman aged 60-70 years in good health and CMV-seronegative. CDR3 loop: CASSLAGGLMDYGYTF. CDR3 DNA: TGCGCCAGCAGCTTGGCAGGGGGGTTGATGGACTATGGCTACACCTTC. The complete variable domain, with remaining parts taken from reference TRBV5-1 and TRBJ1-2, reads KAGVTQTPRYLIKTRGQQVTLSCSPISGHRSVSWYQQTPGQGLQFLFEYFSETQRNKGNFPGRFSGRQFSNSRSEMNVSTLELGDSALYLCASSLAGGLMDYGYTFGSGTRLTVV.